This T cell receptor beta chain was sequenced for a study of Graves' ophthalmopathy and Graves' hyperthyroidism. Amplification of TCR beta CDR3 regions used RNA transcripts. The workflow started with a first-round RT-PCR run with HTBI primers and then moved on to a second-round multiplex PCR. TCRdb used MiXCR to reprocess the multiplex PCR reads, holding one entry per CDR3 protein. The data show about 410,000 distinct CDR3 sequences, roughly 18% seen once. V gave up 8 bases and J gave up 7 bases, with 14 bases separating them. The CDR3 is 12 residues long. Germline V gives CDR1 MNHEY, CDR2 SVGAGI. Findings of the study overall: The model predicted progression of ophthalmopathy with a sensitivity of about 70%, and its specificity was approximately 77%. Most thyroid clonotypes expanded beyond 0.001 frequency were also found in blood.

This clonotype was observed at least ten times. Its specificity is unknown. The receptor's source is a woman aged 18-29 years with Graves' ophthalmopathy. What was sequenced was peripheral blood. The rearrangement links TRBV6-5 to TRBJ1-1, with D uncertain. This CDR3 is CASGYWGGEAFF. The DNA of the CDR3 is TGTGCCAGCGGGTACTGGGGTGGTGAAGCTTTCTTT.